This TCR beta chain was identified in a study of T-cell reconstitution after alpha-beta-depleted transplantation in children. Unique molecular identifiers were incorporated when the TCRbeta library was constructed. TCRdb re-called the PCR reads with MiXCR, one entry per CDR3 protein. The sample includes approximately 590,000 distinct CDR3 sequences, approximately 10% of them seen just once. This clonotype was detected a few times. V was cut by 2 bases and J by 2 bases, with 16 bases left in between. Per germline, CDR1 DFQATT and CDR2 SNEGSKA (reference sequence). The CDR3 consists of 16 residues. The chain employs TRBV20-1 and TRBJ2-1; D possibly corresponds to TRBD2 (6 bases). The receptor was isolated from a human donor who donated a stem cell graft to a child with acute myeloid leukemia. This sample comprised PBMCs from the stem cell graft donor, obtained from the stem cell graft. The CDR3 reads CSARRPGGGTYNEQFF. CDR3 nucleotide sequence: TGCAGTGCTAGACGCCCCGGGGGAGGTACCTACAATGAGCAGTTCTTC.